A single sample is the source of the 29 T cell receptor beta chains below, sequenced in a study of blood T cell repertoires in COVID-19. Method: immunoSEQ multiplex PCR; TCRdb's copy keeps in-frame clones and lacks some. The sample records more than 250,000 clones, about 82% being singletons. Sequencing used peripheral blood. Every receptor here comes from a woman aged 45-65 years with acute or convalescent COVID-19.

This clone was seen only a few times. CDR3 DNA sequence: TGCAGTGCTAGTGACTCCGCAAGCGGGAGATACAATGAGCAGTTCTTC. This gives the protein CSASDSASGRYNEQFF. The chain joins TRBV20-1 to TRBJ2-1; 8 bases fit TRBD2. The CDR3 has 16 residues. Germline V gene sequence: CDR1 DFQATT, CDR2 SNEGSKA (reference sequence). J was trimmed by 4 bases and V by 3 bases; bases with no gene match: 11.

This rearrangement joins TRBV9 to TRBJ2-1, with D perhaps matching TRBD2 (5 bases). CDR3 length: 14 residues. The germline V gene has CDR1 SGDLS and CDR2 YYNGEE. Trimming left V 2 bases short and J 5 bases short, with 11 bases between. CDR3 in amino acids: CASSVSLENNEQFF. CDR3 DNA: TGTGCCAGCAGCGTGTCACTAGAGAACAATGAGCAGTTCTTC.

The chain has TRBV24-1 and TRBJ1-1; TRBD1 agrees at 9 bases. The CDR3 runs to 16 residues. From germline, CDR1 is KGHDR and CDR2 SFDVKD. V lost 3 bases to trimming and J lost 4 bases; unmatched junction nucleotides: 8. This chain's CDR3 is CATSDPRTGDITEAFF. CDR3 DNA sequence: TGTGCCACCAGTGATCCCCGGACAGGGGATATCACTGAAGCTTTCTTT.

This rearrangement joins TRBV7-3 to TRBJ2-7, with 15 positions matching TRBD2. This CDR3 spans 16 amino acids. J lost 6 bases, V lost 4 bases, and 7 bases had no gene match. Germline assignment: CDR1 SGHTA and CDR2 FQGTGA. CDR3 amino acids: CASSSGLAGGGGEQYF. CDR3 DNA: TGTGCCAGCAGCTCGGGACTAGCGGGAGGAGGGGGCGAGCAGTACTTC.

This chain links TRBV7-3 with TRBJ1-1; no reliable D call. The CDR3 is made up of 13 amino acids. Germline V CDR1 and CDR2: SGHTA, FQGTGA. The V gene lost 5 bases and the J gene lost 1 base, with 8 bases spanning the gap. In DNA, the CDR3 is TGTGCCAGCAGCACCCAGAAGAACACTGAAGCTTTCTTT. It translates to CASSTQKNTEAFF.

The DNA for the CDR3 is TGTGCCATCAGTATCAGGGAATTGGGGGGTTCGAACACCGGGGAGCTGTTTTTT. The encoded protein is CAISIRELGGSNTGELFF. The rearrangement uses TRBV10-3 and TRBJ2-2; a weak D match, TRBD2 (6 bases). The CDR3 is made up of 18 amino acids. V was pared by 5 bases and J by 0 bases, with 19 bases between. The germline V gene encodes CDR1 ENHRY and CDR2 SYGVKD.

The CDR3 loop reads CATSGTGGQPQHF. The CDR3 DNA sequence: TGTGCCACCAGCGGGACAGGGGGTCAGCCCCAGCATTTT. The chain uses TRBV24-1 and TRBJ1-5; TRBD1 aligns across 11 bases. Unmatched junction bases numbered 1, after V lost 7 bases and J lost 6 bases. The CDR3 is made up of 13 amino acids. CDR1 and CDR2 (germline): KGHDR, SFDVKD.

The V call is TRBV30, the J call TRBJ1-2; D is unclear. Germline assignment: CDR1 GTSNPN and CDR2 SVGIG (reference sequence). The V and J ends lost 8 bases and 0 bases respectively, with 19 bases between them. This CDR3 has 15 amino acids. CDR3 nucleotide sequence: TGTGCCCTTTGGGCAGGATACCTCTCTAACTATGGCTACACCTTC. It yields the protein CALWAGYLSNYGYTF.

The chain links TRBV2 to TRBJ2-3, with 9 bases aligning to TRBD2. The CDR3 is made up of 16 amino acids. V dropped 7 bases and J dropped 2; count of bases not matched to a gene: 10. Per the germline V gene, CDR1 is SNHLY and CDR2 is FYNNEI. For the CDR3, the DNA is TGTGCCAGCACCCCTAATGCGGGAGGGAACACAGATACGCAGTATTTT. Residues: CASTPNAGGNTDTQYF.

The chain carries TRBV29-1 and TRBJ2-2, with D uncertain. CDR1 and CDR2 (germline): SQVTM, ANQGSEA. The V and J ends lost 5 bases and 2 bases respectively, with 9 bases between them. The CDR3 totals 13 residues. CDR3 in amino acids: CSVPDTNTGELFF. CDR3 nucleotide sequence: TGCAGCGTTCCCGACACAAACACCGGGGAGCTGTTTTTT.

V is TRBV7-3 and J is TRBJ2-3; TRBD2 agrees at 11 bases. This CDR3 contains 16 residues. V trimming: 5 bases; J trimming: 1 base; junction bases outside the gene matches: 5. Germline loops: CDR1 SGHTA, CDR2 FQGTGA. CDR3 nucleotide sequence: TGTGCCAGCAGCATGAGACTAGCGGGACGCACAGATACGCAGTATTTT. Protein: CASSMRLAGRTDTQYF. Full variable domain (missing parts from reference TRBV7-3 and TRBJ2-3): GAGVSQTPSNKVTEKGKYVELRCDPISGHTALYWYRQSLGQGPEFLIYFQGTGAADDSGLPNDRFFAVRPEGSVSTLKIQRTERGDSAVYLCASSMRLAGRTDTQYFGPGTRLTVL.

The J gene is TRBJ1-5, the V gene TRBV30, with D perhaps TRBD1 (6 bases). The germline CDR1 and CDR2 sequences are GTSNPN and SVGIG (reference sequence). Trimming pared 2 bases from V and 3 bases from J, leaving 14 bases between. The CDR3 consists of 15 residues. The DNA for the CDR3 is TGTGCCTGGAGTCCCCGGGGGGGCCTCAATCAGCCCCAGCATTTT. Protein sequence: CAWSPRGGLNQPQHF.

The gene calls are TRBV5-1 and TRBJ2-1; D possibly corresponds to TRBD1 (6 bases). The CDR3 has 17 amino acids. Per the germline V gene, CDR1 is SGHRS and CDR2 is YFSETQ. V dropped 4 bases and J dropped 0 bases, with 17 bases sitting between them. CDR3 amino acids: CASSTGPGDNSYNEQFF. In DNA form, the CDR3 reads TGCGCCAGCAGCACCGGTCCAGGGGACAACTCCTACAATGAGCAGTTCTTC.

This clone was recorded once. This chain links TRBV11-3 with TRBJ2-3; perhaps TRBD1 as D (7 bases). The CDR3 has 12 amino acids. CDR1 and CDR2 from the germline V gene are SGHNT and YENEEA. V was cut by 5 bases and J by 8 bases, with 11 bases left in between. The CDR3 is CASSRQGGTQYF. In DNA form, the CDR3 reads TGTGCCAGCAGCCGACAGGGAGGTACGCAGTATTTT.

Written as DNA, the CDR3 is TGTGCCAGCAGCCTACTAGCGGGTGTATACAATGAGCAGTTCTTC. Its protein product is CASSLLAGVYNEQFF. The J gene is TRBJ2-1, the V gene TRBV7-3; TRBD2 aligns across 9 bases. The CDR3 is 15 residues long. The germline gives CDR1 SGHTA, CDR2 FQGTGA. The J segment lost 4 bases and the V segment lost 5 bases, leaving 6 bases of the junction unmatched.

The genes are TRBV29-1 and TRBJ2-1, with TRBD1 identical over 10 bases. Germline values: CDR1 SQVTM, CDR2 ANQGSEA. This CDR3 has 14 residues. Unmatched junction bases numbered 10, after V lost 8 bases and J lost 6 bases. CDR3 region: CSYSGQGEVNEQFF. The CDR3 nucleotides are TGCAGCTATAGCGGACAGGGGGAGGTCAATGAGCAGTTCTTC.

The chain uses TRBV7-3 and TRBJ2-1, with TRBD2 as a possible D gene (6 bases). Germline-derived CDR1 and CDR2 are SGHTA and FQGTGA. Trimming took 5 bases from V and 13 from J, leaving 18 bases between them. CDR3 length equals 13 residues. The CDR3: CASSPLLAGNQFF. The CDR3, as DNA: TGTGCCAGCAGCCCCCTCTTGGCGGGAAATCAGTTCTTC.

The genes are TRBV30 and TRBJ2-7; D possibly corresponds to TRBD1 (6 bases). This CDR3 region has 13 residues. CDR1 GTSNPN and CDR2 SVGIG come from the germline V gene (reference sequence). The ends were cut back, 3 bases at V and 5 bases at J, with 14 bases in the middle. CDR3 sequence (DNA): TGTGCCTGGAGAAGGGGGTTCTTGGACGAGCAGTACTTC. It translates to CAWRRGFLDEQYF.

This chain uses TRBV19 with TRBJ2-5, with TRBD1 matching 8 bases. The V segment lost 2 bases and the J segment 5 bases; nucleotides outside the gene matches: 10. Per germline, CDR1 LNHDA and CDR2 SQIVND (reference sequence). The CDR3 runs to 16 residues. The CDR3 DNA follows: TGTGCCAGTAGTATATCGGGACAGGCCTGGGGCGAGACCCAGTACTTC. Its protein product is CASSISGQAWGETQYF.

The rearrangement links TRBV2 to TRBJ2-7; possibly TRBD2 for D (5 bases). CDR3 length: 14 residues. V gave up 8 bases and J gave up 2 bases, with 16 bases separating them. Per germline, CDR1 SNHLY and CDR2 FYNNEI. As DNA, the CDR3 is TGTGCCAGCGGGGAGTATTTCGGCCCCTACGAGCAGTACTTC. Translated: CASGEYFGPYEQYF.

In this sample, this clone turned up a few times. The rearrangement links TRBV9 to TRBJ2-1; 10 positions agree with TRBD2. Germline CDR1 and CDR2: SGDLS and YYNGEE. V shed 0 bases and J 6 bases; nucleotides not matched to a gene: 3. This CDR3 has 15 residues. The CDR3 sequence is CASSVGPSGSNEQFF. Written as DNA, the CDR3 is TGTGCCAGCAGCGTAGGGCCTAGCGGGAGCAATGAGCAGTTCTTC.

J is TRBJ1-1 and V is TRBV28; 10 nucleotides line up with TRBD1. With V trimmed by 3 bases and J by 6 bases, 7 bases remained unmatched. The CDR3 has 15 residues. CDR1 MDHEN and CDR2 SYDVKM come from the germline V gene. CDR3: CASSLRTGGLAEAFF. The CDR3 DNA is TGTGCCAGCAGTTTGCGGACAGGGGGTTTGGCTGAAGCTTTCTTT.

This clone was observed a few times. The V and J genes are TRBV7-2 and TRBJ1-3; D might be TRBD1 (5 bases). Germline-derived CDR1 and CDR2 are SGHTA and FQGNSA. The V end was cut by 1 base, the J end by 2 bases, with 12 bases between. The CDR3 loop spans 16 amino acids. CDR3 nucleotides: TGTGCCAGCAGCTTAGTGGCGGTAGGGGCTGGAAACACCATATATTTT. Its translation: CASSLVAVGAGNTIYF.

V is TRBV18 and J is TRBJ2-6; 8 nucleotides match TRBD1. V shed 2 bases and J 0 bases; nucleotides not matched to a gene: 9. The CDR3 is 19 residues long. Germline CDR1 is KGHSH and CDR2 is LQKENI. CDR3 nucleotides: TGTGCCAGCTCACCAAGGGCGGCAGGGGGCCTCTCTGGGGCCAACGTCCTGACTTTC. Its protein product is CASSPRAAGGLSGANVLTF.

This clone was found once. The chain has TRBV14 and TRBJ2-5; D perhaps matches TRBD2 (7 bases). The CDR3 covers 13 residues. From germline, CDR1 is SGHDN and CDR2 FVKESK. Trimming removed 4 bases from V and 5 bases from J, with 11 bases in between. CDR3 bases: TGTGCCAGCAGCCGAGGGGGGGGCGAGACCCAGTACTTC. This sequence encodes CASSRGGGETQYF.

J is TRBJ2-1 and V is TRBV24-1, with 8 nucleotides matching TRBD1. Germline-derived CDR1 and CDR2 are KGHDR and SFDVKD. The CDR3 consists of 16 residues. J gave up 1 base and V 4 bases, and 5 bases lay outside the gene matches. CDR3 protein: CATSDTTGVSYNEQFF. As DNA, the CDR3 is TGTGCCACCAGTGACACGACAGGGGTTTCCTACAATGAGCAGTTCTTC.

The chain uses TRBV30 and TRBJ2-1, with D unclear. Germline values: CDR1 GTSNPN, CDR2 SVGIG (reference sequence). This CDR3 comprises 12 residues. V shed 0 bases and J shed 16 bases, with 16 bases lying between them. CDR3 in amino acids: CAWSVEAPKPFF. The CDR3, as DNA: TGTGCCTGGAGTGTAGAAGCACCGAAGCCTTTCTTC.

Only one count was recorded for this clone. The J gene is TRBJ1-5, the V gene TRBV28, with TRBD1 identical over 10 bases. This CDR3 has 16 residues. The V gene's germline CDR1 is MDHEN and CDR2 SYDVKM. V was pared by 6 bases and J by 5 bases, with 10 bases of the junction left unmatched. The CDR3 region has the DNA TGTGCCAGCAGAGAGCCGGGACAGGGGTTCGATCAGCCCCAGCATTTT. Translated: CASREPGQGFDQPQHF.

The V call is TRBV2, the J call TRBJ1-2; tentative D call: TRBD1 (6 bases). Trimming shortened V by 2 bases and J by 6 bases, and 16 bases separated the two germline ends. CDR3 length equals 15 residues. The germline gives CDR1 SNHLY, CDR2 FYNNEI. CDR3 sequence: CASSETQGTTHGYTF. DNA of the CDR3: TGTGCCAGCAGTGAAACACAGGGAACTACCCATGGCTACACCTTC.